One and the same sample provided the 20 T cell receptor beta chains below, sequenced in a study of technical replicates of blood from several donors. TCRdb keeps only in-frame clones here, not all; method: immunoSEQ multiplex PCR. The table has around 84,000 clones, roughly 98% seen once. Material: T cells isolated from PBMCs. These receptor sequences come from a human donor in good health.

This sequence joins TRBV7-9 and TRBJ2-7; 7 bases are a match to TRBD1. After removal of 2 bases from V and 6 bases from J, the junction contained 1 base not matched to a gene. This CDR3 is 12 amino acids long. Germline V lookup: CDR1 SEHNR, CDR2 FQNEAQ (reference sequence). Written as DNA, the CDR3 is TGTGCCAGCAGCTTAAACAGGGGCGAGCAGTACTTC. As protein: CASSLNRGEQYF.

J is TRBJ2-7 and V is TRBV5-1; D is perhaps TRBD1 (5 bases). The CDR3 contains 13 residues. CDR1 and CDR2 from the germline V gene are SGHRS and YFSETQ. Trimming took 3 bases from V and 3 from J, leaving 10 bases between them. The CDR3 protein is CASSYRTFYEQYF. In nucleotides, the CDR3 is TGCGCCAGCAGCTACCGGACATTCTACGAGCAGTACTTC. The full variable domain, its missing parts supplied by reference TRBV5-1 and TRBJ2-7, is KAGVTQTPRYLIKTRGQQVTLSCSPISGHRSVSWYQQTPGQGLQFLFEYFSETQRNKGNFPGRFSGRQFSNSRSEMNVSTLELGDSALYLCASSYRTFYEQYFGPGTRLTVT.

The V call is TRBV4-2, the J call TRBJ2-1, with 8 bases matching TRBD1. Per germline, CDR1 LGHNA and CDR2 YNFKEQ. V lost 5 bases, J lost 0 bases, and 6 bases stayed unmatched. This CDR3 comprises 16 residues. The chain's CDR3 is CASSFRDRSSYNEQFF. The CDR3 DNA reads TGTGCCAGCAGCTTTCGGGACAGGAGCTCCTACAATGAGCAGTTCTTC.

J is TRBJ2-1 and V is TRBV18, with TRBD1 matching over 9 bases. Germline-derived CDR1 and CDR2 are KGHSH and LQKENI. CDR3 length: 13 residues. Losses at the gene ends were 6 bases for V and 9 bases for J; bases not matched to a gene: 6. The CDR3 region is CASSQGQGSEQFF. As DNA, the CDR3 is TGTGCCAGCTCTCAGGGACAGGGTAGTGAGCAGTTCTTC.

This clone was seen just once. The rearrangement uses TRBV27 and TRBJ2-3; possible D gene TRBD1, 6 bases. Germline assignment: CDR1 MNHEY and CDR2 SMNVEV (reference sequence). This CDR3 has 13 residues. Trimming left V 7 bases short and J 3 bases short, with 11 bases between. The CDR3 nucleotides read TGTGCCAGCAAGCATCAGGGGACAGATACGCAGTATTTT. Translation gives CASKHQGTDTQYF.

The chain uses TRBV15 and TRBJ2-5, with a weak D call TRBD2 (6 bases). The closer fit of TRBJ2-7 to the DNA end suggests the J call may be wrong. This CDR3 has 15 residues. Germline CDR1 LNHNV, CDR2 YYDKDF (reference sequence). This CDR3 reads CATSSSGTRAYEQYF. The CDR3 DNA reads TGTGCCACCAGCAGCTCCGGGACTCGAGCCTACGAGCAGTACTTC.

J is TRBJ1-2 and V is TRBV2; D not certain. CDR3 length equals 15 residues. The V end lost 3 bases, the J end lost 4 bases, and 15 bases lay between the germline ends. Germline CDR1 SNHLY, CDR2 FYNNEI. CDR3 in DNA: TGTGCCAGCAGTGACGCTCAGCGCCGGTTCTATGGCTACACCTTC. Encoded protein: CASSDAQRRFYGYTF.

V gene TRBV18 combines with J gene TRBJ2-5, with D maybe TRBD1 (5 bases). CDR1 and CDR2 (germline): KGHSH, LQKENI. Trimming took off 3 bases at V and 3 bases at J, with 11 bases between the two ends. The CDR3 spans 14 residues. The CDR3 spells CASSPGSGKETQYF. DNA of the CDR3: TGTGCCAGCTCACCTGGATCAGGGAAAGAGACCCAGTACTTC. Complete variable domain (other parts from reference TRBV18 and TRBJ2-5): NAGVMQNPRHLVRRRGQEARLRCSPMKGHSHVYWYRQLPEEGLKFMVYLQKENIIDESGMPKERFSAEFPKEGPSILRIQQVVRGDSAAYFCASSPGSGKETQYFGPGTRLLVL.

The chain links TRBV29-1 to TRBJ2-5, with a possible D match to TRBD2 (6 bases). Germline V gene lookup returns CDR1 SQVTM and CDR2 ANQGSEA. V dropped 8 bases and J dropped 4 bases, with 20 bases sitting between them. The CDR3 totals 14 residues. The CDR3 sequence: CSLTEGALRETQYF. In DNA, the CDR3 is TGCAGCCTTACGGAGGGCGCGCTCCGAGAGACCCAGTACTTC.

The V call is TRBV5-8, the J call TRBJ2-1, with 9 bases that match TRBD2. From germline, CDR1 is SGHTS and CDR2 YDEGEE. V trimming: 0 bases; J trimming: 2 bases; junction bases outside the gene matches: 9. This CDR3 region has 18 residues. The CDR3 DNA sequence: TGTGCCAGCAGCTTGGCCCTATTAGCGGGAGCCACCTACAATGAGCAGTTCTTC. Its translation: CASSLALLAGATYNEQFF.

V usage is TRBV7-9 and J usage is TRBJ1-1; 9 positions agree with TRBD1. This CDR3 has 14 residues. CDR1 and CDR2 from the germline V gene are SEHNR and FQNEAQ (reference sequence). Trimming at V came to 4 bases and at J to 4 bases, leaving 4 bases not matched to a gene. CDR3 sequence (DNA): TGTGCCAGCAGCTACATACAGGGGGCCACTGAAGCTTTCTTT. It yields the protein CASSYIQGATEAFF.

CDR3 DNA sequence: TGTGCCAGCAGTTTATTGCAGGGGCGCCAAGAGACCCAGTACTTC. Translation gives CASSLLQGRQETQYF. J is TRBJ2-5 and V is TRBV28; a weak D match, TRBD1 (6 bases). V gave up 1 base and J gave up 1 base, with 10 bases separating them. Germline V gene data show CDR1 as MDHEN and CDR2 as SYDVKM. This CDR3 is built from 15 residues.

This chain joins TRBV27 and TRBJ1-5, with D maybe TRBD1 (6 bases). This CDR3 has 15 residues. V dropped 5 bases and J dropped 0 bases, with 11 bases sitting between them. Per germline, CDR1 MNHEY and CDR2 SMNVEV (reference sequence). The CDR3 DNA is TGTGCCAGCAGTAAAACAGGGCATAGCAATCAGCCCCAGCATTTT. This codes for CASSKTGHSNQPQHF.

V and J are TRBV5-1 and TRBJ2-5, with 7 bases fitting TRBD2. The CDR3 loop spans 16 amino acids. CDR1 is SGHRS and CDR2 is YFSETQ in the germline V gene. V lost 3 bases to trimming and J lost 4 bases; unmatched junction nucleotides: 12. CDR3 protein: CASSSSSGTIGETQYF. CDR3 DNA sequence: TGCGCCAGCAGCTCGTCCTCCGGGACTATAGGAGAGACCCAGTACTTC.

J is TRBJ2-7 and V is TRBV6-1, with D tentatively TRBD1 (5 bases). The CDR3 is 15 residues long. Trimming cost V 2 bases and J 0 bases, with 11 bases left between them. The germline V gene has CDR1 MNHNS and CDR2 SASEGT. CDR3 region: CASSEIDSLSYEQYF. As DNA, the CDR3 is TGTGCCAGCAGTGAAATCGACAGCCTCTCCTACGAGCAGTACTTC.

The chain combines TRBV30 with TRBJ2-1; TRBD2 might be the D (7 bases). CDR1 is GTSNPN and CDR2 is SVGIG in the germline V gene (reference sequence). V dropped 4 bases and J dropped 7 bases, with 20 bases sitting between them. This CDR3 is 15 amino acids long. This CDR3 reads CAWTKGGGLRNEQFF. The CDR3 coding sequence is TGTGCCTGGACCAAGGGAGGGGGGTTGAGGAATGAGCAGTTCTTC.

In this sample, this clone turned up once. This CDR3 reads CASGDRGRLGEKLFF. In nucleotides, the CDR3 is TGCGCCAGCGGTGACAGGGGCCGTCTTGGTGAAAAACTGTTTTTT. V usage is TRBV5-1 and J usage is TRBJ1-4; the match to TRBD1 covers 8 bases. This CDR3 comprises 15 residues. Looked up from germline, CDR1 is SGHRS and CDR2 is YFSETQ. Germline trimming cut 7 bases from V and 7 bases from J; bases unmatched to any gene: 12.

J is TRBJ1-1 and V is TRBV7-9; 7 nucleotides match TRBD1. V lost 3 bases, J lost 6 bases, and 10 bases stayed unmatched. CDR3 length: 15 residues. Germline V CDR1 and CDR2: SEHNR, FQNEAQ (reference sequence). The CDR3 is CASSFLAGGGPEAFF. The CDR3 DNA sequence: TGTGCCAGCAGCTTTCTCGCAGGGGGAGGCCCTGAAGCTTTCTTT. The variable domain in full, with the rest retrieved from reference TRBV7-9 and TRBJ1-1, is DTGVSQNPRHKITKRGQNVTFRCDPISEHNRLYWYRQTLGQGPEFLTYFQNEAQLEKSRLLSDRFSAERPKGSFSTLEIQRTEQGDSAMYLCASSFLAGGGPEAFFGQGTRLTVV.

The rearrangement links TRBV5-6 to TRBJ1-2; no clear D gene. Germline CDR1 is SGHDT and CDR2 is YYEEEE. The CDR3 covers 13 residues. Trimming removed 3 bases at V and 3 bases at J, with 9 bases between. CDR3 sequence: CASSSPGYYGYTF. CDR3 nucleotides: TGTGCCAGCAGCTCCCCGGGGTACTATGGCTACACCTTC.

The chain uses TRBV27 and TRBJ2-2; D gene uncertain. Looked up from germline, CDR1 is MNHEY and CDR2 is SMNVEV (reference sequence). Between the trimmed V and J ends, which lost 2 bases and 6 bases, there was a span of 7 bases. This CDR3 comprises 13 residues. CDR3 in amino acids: CASSLTGPGELFF. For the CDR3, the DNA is TGTGCCAGCAGTTTAACTGGTCCCGGGGAGCTGTTTTTT.